The 26 T cell receptor beta chains given below trace back to one sample, sequenced in a study of cytomegalovirus exposure and HLA in healthy donors. PCR was performed using 60 Vbeta and 13 Jbeta primers. Method: immunoSEQ multiplex PCR; TCRdb's copy keeps in-frame clones and lacks some. The data contain some 160,000 clones, approximately 84% of them singletons. Sequenced sample: PBMCs. The receptors come from a male donor in good health and CMV-seropositive.

The V and J genes are TRBV28 and TRBJ1-2; D uncertain. This CDR3 contains 12 residues. Germline V gene lookup returns CDR1 MDHEN and CDR2 SYDVKM. Deletions cut 3 bases from V and 4 bases from J, with 6 bases between. In DNA form, the CDR3 reads TGTGCCAGCAGTTTGGGGAGCTATGGCTACACCTTC. Encoded protein: CASSLGSYGYTF.

The rearrangement joins TRBV6-6 to TRBJ2-7; D perhaps matches TRBD1 (6 bases). CDR1 MNHNY and CDR2 SVGAGI come from the germline V gene (reference sequence). V was cut by 4 bases and J by 2 bases, with 18 bases left in between. The CDR3 contains 16 residues. The DNA of the CDR3 is TGTGCCAGCAGTTCCGACAGCTTGGGACATCCCTACGAGCAGTACTTC. This gives the protein CASSSDSLGHPYEQYF.

This clone was counted only a few times. The chain is built from TRBV7-9 and TRBJ2-2; the D is unclear. V was clipped by 0 bases and J by 6 bases, with 11 bases between them. CDR3 length: 15 amino acids. Germline CDR1 reads SEHNR; CDR2 reads FQNEAQ (reference sequence). For the CDR3, the DNA is TGTGCCAGCAGCTTAGCGGCCGGGTATCCCGGGGAGCTGTTTTTT. Its protein product is CASSLAAGYPGELFF.

The rearrangement joins TRBV6-1 to TRBJ1-5; no clear D. Germline-derived CDR1 and CDR2 are MNHNS and SASEGT. Trimming stripped 3 bases from V and 3 bases from J, with 9 bases between. The CDR3 runs 14 residues. CDR3 amino acids: CASSETLNNQPQHF. CDR3 nucleotides: TGTGCCAGCAGTGAGACATTGAACAATCAGCCCCAGCATTTT.

This clone appeared a few times. This sequence joins TRBV6-1 and TRBJ1-4; TRBD1 is a possible D gene (5 bases). CDR1 and CDR2 (germline): MNHNS, SASEGT. This CDR3 is built from 15 residues. V lost 7 bases and J 4 bases, leaving 16 bases between the germline ends. The CDR3 region has the DNA TGTGCCAGCAACCGACGACAGACCCATAATGAAAAACTGTTTTTT. Translated, it gives CASNRRQTHNEKLFF.

This clone was counted between two and nine times. CDR3 coding DNA: TGCGCCAGCAGCCAAGTTAGGGGAACAGCAGATACGCAGTATTTT. It encodes CASSQVRGTADTQYF. The rearrangement links TRBV4-3 to TRBJ2-3; TRBD1 might be the D (5 bases). This CDR3 has 15 amino acids. Trimming removed 1 base at V and 4 bases at J, with 12 bases between. Germline V CDR1 and CDR2: LGHNA, YSLEER.

This clone came up once. V usage is TRBV9 and J usage is TRBJ2-3, with D tentatively TRBD2 (6 bases). Trimming took off 5 bases at V and 2 bases at J, with 12 bases between the two ends. CDR1 and CDR2 from the germline V gene are SGDLS and YYNGEE. The CDR3 is 14 residues long. The DNA for the CDR3 is TGTGCCAGCAGGACTGGACTATCCACAGATACGCAGTATTTT. This gives the protein CASRTGLSTDTQYF.

The chain combines TRBV5-1 with TRBJ1-1; no firm D call. V gave up 4 bases and J gave up 1 base, with 11 bases separating them. The germline CDR1 and CDR2 sequences are SGHRS and YFSETQ. This CDR3 contains 14 residues. CDR3 sequence (DNA): TGCGCCAGCAGCCCCGGACTTAAGAACACTGAAGCTTTCTTT. It specifies CASSPGLKNTEAFF.

The chain links TRBV2 to TRBJ2-2, with D tentatively TRBD1 (6 bases). The CDR3 runs to 14 residues. CDR1 is SNHLY, CDR2 FYNNEI, per germline. The V gene lost 7 bases and the J gene lost 4 bases, with 13 bases spanning the gap. In nucleotides, the CDR3 is TGTGCCAGCACTGGGACAACAACCACCGGGGAGCTGTTTTTT. It encodes CASTGTTTTGELFF.

V usage is TRBV11-3 and J usage is TRBJ2-7, with 10 nucleotides matching TRBD1. Germline trimming cut 6 bases from V and 1 base from J; bases unmatched to any gene: 12. CDR3 length equals 17 residues. CDR1 and CDR2 (germline): SGHNT, YENEEA. CDR3 in amino acids: CASRDRTGGEKSYEQYF. In DNA form, the CDR3 reads TGTGCCAGCAGAGATAGGACAGGGGGTGAAAAGTCCTACGAGCAGTACTTC.

In its sample, this clone was seen a few times. Other nucleotide sequences in the sample specify the same CDR3. The chain is built from TRBV28 and TRBJ1-5; D may be TRBD1 (6 bases). The V end was cut by 3 bases, the J end by 7 bases, with 10 bases between. The CDR3 has 13 residues. Germline assignment: CDR1 MDHEN and CDR2 SYDVKM. This chain's CDR3 is CASSLPGDQPQHF. DNA of the CDR3: TGTGCCAGCAGTTTGCCAGGGGACCAGCCCCAGCATTTT.

This clone was detected only once. The rearrangement links TRBV27 to TRBJ2-7, with TRBD1 as a possible D gene (5 bases). V lost 4 bases to trimming and J lost 0 bases, with 13 bases between them. Germline values: CDR1 MNHEY, CDR2 SMNVEV (reference sequence). CDR3 length: 15 residues. CDR3 sequence reads: CASSSQGSSSYEQYF. DNA of the CDR3: TGTGCCAGCAGTTCCCAGGGATCAAGCTCCTACGAGCAGTACTTC.

This clone was observed a few times. The chain carries TRBV25-1 and TRBJ2-1, with 8 positions matching TRBD2. The CDR3 covers 15 residues. Losses at the gene ends were 5 bases for V and 8 bases for J; bases not matched to a gene: 11. Looked up from germline, CDR1 is MGHDK and CDR2 is SYGVNS. The CDR3 here is CASSYLAGQKDEQFF. The CDR3 region has the DNA TGTGCCAGCAGTTACCTAGCGGGTCAAAAGGATGAGCAGTTCTTC.

The chain couples TRBV6-1 to TRBJ2-1; 10 bases fit TRBD2. Unmatched junction bases numbered 2, after V lost 6 bases and J lost 9 bases. The CDR3 spans 12 residues. The germline V gene has CDR1 MNHNS and CDR2 SASEGT. Here the CDR3 reads CASRVAGGEQFF. The DNA for the CDR3 is TGTGCCAGCAGGGTAGCGGGAGGTGAGCAGTTCTTC.

V gene TRBV19 combines with J gene TRBJ1-1, with 7 bases matching TRBD1. Trimming removed 8 bases from V and 0 bases from J; junction bases left unmatched: 6. Germline CDR1 LNHDA, CDR2 SQIVND (reference sequence). The CDR3 is made up of 14 amino acids. CDR3 coding DNA: TGTGCCAGTTACGAGGACAGGATGAACACTGAAGCTTTCTTT. This codes for CASYEDRMNTEAFF. The full variable domain, with the rest looked up from reference TRBV19 and TRBJ1-1, is DGGITQSPKYLFRKEGQNVTLSCEQNLNHDAMYWYRQDPGQGLRLIYYSQIVNDFQKGDIAEGYSVSREKKESFPLTVTSAQKNPTAFYLCASYEDRMNTEAFFGQGTRLTVV.

The genes are TRBV14 and TRBJ2-2, with D maybe TRBD2 (6 bases). The germline V and J ends were trimmed by 0 bases and 5 bases, with 19 bases remaining between them. Germline assignment: CDR1 SGHDN and CDR2 FVKESK. The CDR3 length is 18 residues. The chain's CDR3 is CASSQDRRGSGWTGELFF. The CDR3 coding sequence is TGTGCCAGCAGCCAAGACCGTCGGGGGTCAGGGTGGACCGGGGAGCTGTTTTTT.

The chain employs TRBV7-2 and TRBJ2-7; D might be TRBD2 (5 bases). The CDR3 totals 13 residues. The V end lost 5 bases, the J end lost 5 bases, and 13 bases lay between the germline ends. Germline loops: CDR1 SGHTA, CDR2 FQGNSA. DNA of the CDR3: TGTGCCAGCAGCCTACCGGGATTGAACGAGCAGTACTTC. Protein product: CASSLPGLNEQYF.

The V gene is TRBV18, the J gene TRBJ2-1; 12 nucleotides match TRBD2. The germline V gene has CDR1 KGHSH and CDR2 LQKENI. This CDR3 has 17 amino acids. Trimming at V came to 2 bases and at J to 12 bases, leaving 14 bases not matched to a gene. The DNA of the CDR3 is TGTGCCAGCTCACCAAGGACTAGCGGGGCACCCAATGAGTGGCAGTTCTTC. Amino acids: CASSPRTSGAPNEWQFF.

The chain carries TRBV28 and TRBJ1-3, with 9 bases matching TRBD1. The CDR3 covers 20 residues. The germline V gene has CDR1 MDHEN and CDR2 SYDVKM. Germline trimming cut 6 bases from V and 0 bases from J; bases unmatched to any gene: 18. The CDR3 sequence: CASSPLFRDRVSGSGNTIYF. The DNA of the CDR3 is TGTGCCAGCAGCCCGCTCTTCCGGGACAGGGTAAGCGGCTCTGGAAACACCATATATTTT.

V is TRBV27 and J is TRBJ1-5; D not resolved. The germline CDR1 and CDR2 sequences are MNHEY and SMNVEV (reference sequence). This CDR3 comprises 14 residues. V was clipped by 1 base and J by 7 bases, with 11 bases between them. CDR3 in amino acids: CASSLFRGGQPQHF. DNA of the CDR3: TGTGCCAGCAGTTTATTCCGGGGAGGCCAGCCCCAGCATTTT.

The genes are TRBV11-3 and TRBJ1-1, with D perhaps TRBD1 (6 bases). This CDR3 is built from 15 residues. Germline V gives CDR1 SGHNT, CDR2 YENEEA. Deletions cut 5 bases from V and 4 bases from J, with 17 bases between. The chain's CDR3 is CASSVGAWERTEAFF. As DNA, the CDR3 is TGTGCCAGCAGCGTGGGGGCATGGGAGCGCACTGAAGCTTTCTTT.

V and J are TRBV10-3 and TRBJ2-3, with TRBD2 matching over 8 bases. CDR1 is ENHRY, CDR2 SYGVKD, per germline. The ends lost 5 bases at V and 0 bases at J; junction bases unmatched: 1. CDR3 length equals 14 residues. This chain's CDR3 is CAISQRESTDTQYF. The CDR3 DNA reads as TGTGCCATCAGTCAGCGGGAGAGCACAGATACGCAGTATTTT.

To note about this clone: One end of the junction varies from germline; a read error may be responsible. V usage is TRBV7-9 and J usage is TRBJ1-4; TRBD1 matches 8 bases. CDR1 is SEHNR and CDR2 is FQNEAQ in the germline V gene (reference sequence). The CDR3 length is 16 residues. CDR3 nucleotides: TGTTCCAGCAGCTTAGCGCTCGGACAGGGATGGGAAAAACTGTTTTTT. Translated: CSSSLALGQGWEKLFF.

The chain joins TRBV7-2 to TRBJ1-2; 12 bases fit TRBD1. The V gene's germline CDR1 is SGHTA and CDR2 FQGNSA. V lost 5 bases to trimming and J lost 8 bases; unmatched junction nucleotides: 18. The CDR3 totals 18 residues. The CDR3 region is CASSRHVKGTGGMEGYTF. The CDR3 DNA follows: TGTGCCAGCAGCCGACATGTTAAGGGGACAGGGGGCATGGAAGGCTACACCTTC. The full variable domain, its missing parts supplied by reference TRBV7-2 and TRBJ1-2, is GAGVSQSPSNKVTEKGKDVELRCDPISGHTALYWYRQSLGQGLEFLIYFQGNSAPDKSGLPSDRFSAERTGGSVSTLTIQRTQQEDSAVYLCASSRHVKGTGGMEGYTFGSGTRLTVV.

The J gene is TRBJ2-3, the V gene TRBV10-3; the match to TRBD2 covers 9 bases. This CDR3 has 20 residues. Germline V lookup: CDR1 ENHRY, CDR2 SYGVKD. Trimming removed 0 bases from V and 7 bases from J; junction bases left unmatched: 20. CDR3 in amino acids: CAISESSRAGGPRGGNTQYF. In DNA, the CDR3 is TGTGCCATCAGTGAGTCTTCGCGGGCGGGAGGGCCAAGGGGAGGCAATACGCAGTATTTT.

As for this clone: At the DNA level, this CDR3 is encoded by other sequences in the same sample as well. J is TRBJ2-3 and V is TRBV27, with 10 bases fitting TRBD2. After removal of 4 bases from V and 5 bases from J, the junction contained 12 bases not matched to a gene. Germline V gene lookup returns CDR1 MNHEY and CDR2 SMNVEV (reference sequence). This CDR3 is 17 amino acids long. In DNA form, the CDR3 reads TGTGCCAGCAGTTCGACCGTATTAGCGGGAGGCCGAGATACGCAGTATTTT. Its translation is CASSSTVLAGGRDTQYF.